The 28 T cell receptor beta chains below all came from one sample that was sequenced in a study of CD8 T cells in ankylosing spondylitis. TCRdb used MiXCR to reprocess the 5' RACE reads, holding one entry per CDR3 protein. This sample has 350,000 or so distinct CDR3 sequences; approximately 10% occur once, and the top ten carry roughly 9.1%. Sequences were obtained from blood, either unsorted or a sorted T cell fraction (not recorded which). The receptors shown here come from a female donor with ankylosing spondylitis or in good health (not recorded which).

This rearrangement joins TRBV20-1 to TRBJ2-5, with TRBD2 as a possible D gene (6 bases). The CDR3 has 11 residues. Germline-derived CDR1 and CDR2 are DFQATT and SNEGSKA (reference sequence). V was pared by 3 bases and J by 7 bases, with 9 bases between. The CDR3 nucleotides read TGCAGTGCTAGGATCGGGGGGACCCAGTACTTC. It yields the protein CSARIGGTQYF.

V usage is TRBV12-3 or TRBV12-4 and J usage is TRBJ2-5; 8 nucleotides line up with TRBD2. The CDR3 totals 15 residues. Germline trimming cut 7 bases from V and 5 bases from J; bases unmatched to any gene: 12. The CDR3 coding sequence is TGTGCCAGCACCCCCGGGGGGGAATGGAAGGAGACCCAGTACTTC. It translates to CASTPGGEWKETQYF.

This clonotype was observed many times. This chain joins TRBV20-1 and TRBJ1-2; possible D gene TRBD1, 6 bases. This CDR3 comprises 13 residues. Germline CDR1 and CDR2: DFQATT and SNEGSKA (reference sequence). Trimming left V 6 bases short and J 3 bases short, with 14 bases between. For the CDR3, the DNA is TGCAGTGCCCTGGGGGCAGCCGACTATGGCTACACCTTC. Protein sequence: CSALGAADYGYTF.

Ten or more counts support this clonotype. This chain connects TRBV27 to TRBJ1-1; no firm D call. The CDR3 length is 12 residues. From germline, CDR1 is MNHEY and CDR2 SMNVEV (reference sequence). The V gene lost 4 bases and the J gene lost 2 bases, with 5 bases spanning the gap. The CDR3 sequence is CASSSINTEAFF. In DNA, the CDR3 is TGTGCCAGCAGTTCAATTAACACTGAAGCTTTCTTT.

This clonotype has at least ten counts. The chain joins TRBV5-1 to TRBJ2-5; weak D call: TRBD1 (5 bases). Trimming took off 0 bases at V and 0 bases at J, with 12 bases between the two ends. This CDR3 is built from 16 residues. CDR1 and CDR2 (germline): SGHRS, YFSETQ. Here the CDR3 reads CASSLGAQAHQETQYF. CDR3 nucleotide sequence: TGCGCCAGCAGCTTGGGCGCACAGGCCCACCAAGAGACCCAGTACTTC.

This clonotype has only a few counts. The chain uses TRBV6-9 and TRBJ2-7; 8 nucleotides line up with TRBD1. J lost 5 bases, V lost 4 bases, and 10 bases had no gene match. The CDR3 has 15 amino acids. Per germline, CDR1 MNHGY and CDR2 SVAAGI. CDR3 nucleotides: TGTGCCAGCAGTTTACAGGGGGGTTTCATCCACGAGCAGTACTTC. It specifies CASSLQGGFIHEQYF.

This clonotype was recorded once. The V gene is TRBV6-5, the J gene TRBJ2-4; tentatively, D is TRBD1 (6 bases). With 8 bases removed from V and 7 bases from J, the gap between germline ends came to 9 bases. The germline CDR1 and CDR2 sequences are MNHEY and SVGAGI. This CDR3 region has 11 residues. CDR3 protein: CASGQGNIQYF. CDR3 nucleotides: TGTGCCAGCGGTCAGGGGAACATTCAGTACTTC.

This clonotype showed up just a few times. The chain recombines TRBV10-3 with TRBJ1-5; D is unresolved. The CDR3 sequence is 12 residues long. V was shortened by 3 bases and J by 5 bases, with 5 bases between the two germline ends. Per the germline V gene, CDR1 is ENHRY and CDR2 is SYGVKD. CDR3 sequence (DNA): TGTGCCATCAGTGATGTGGATCAGCCCCAGCATTTT. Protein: CAISDVDQPQHF.

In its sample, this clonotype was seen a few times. The CDR3: CATSRDRKPPIEQYF. CDR3 nucleotide sequence: TGTGCCACCAGCAGAGATCGAAAGCCCCCCATCGAGCAGTACTTC. This sequence joins TRBV15 and TRBJ2-7; no definite D call. The CDR3 is 15 residues long. With 0 bases removed from V and 6 bases from J, the gap between germline ends came to 15 bases. The V gene's germline CDR1 is LNHNV and CDR2 YYDKDF (reference sequence). Full variable domain (remainder filled in from reference TRBV15 and TRBJ2-7): DAMVIQNPRYQVTQFGKPVTLSCSQTLNHNVMYWYQQKSSQAPKLLFHYYDKDFNNEADTPDNFQSRRPNTSFCFLDIRSPGLGDTAMYLCATSRDRKPPIEQYFGPGTRLTVT.

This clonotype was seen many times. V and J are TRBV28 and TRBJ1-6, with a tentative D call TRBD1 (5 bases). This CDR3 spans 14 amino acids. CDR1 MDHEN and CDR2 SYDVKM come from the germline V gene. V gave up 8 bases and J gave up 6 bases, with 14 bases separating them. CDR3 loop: CASRPGTLNSPLHF. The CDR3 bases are TGTGCCAGCCGTCCCGGGACGCTTAATTCACCCCTCCACTTT.

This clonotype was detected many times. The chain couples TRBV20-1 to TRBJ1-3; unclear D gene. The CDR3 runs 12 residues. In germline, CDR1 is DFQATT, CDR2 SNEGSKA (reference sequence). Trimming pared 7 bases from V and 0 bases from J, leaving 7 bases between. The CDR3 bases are TGCAGTGTTCACAGCTCTGGAAACACCATATATTTT. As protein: CSVHSSGNTIYF.

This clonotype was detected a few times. CDR3 in amino acids: CASSLADGGNTEAFF. The CDR3 bases are TGCGCCAGCAGCTTGGCCGATGGGGGGAACACTGAAGCTTTCTTT. This chain links TRBV5-1 with TRBJ1-1, with D perhaps TRBD1 (5 bases). Germline V gene data show CDR1 as SGHRS and CDR2 as YFSETQ. There are 15 residues in the CDR3. V shed 0 bases and J shed 1 base, with 10 bases lying between them.

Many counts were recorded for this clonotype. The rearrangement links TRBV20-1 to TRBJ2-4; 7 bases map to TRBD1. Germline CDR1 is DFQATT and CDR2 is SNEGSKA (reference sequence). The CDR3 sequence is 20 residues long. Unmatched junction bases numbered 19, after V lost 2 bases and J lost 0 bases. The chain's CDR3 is CSARSRQGGETWVAKNIQYF. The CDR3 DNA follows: TGCAGTGCTAGATCCCGACAGGGTGGTGAAACATGGGTAGCCAAAAACATTCAGTACTTC.

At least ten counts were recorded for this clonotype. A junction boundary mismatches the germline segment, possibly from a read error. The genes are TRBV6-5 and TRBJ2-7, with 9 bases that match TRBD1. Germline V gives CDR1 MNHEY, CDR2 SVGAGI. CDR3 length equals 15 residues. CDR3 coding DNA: TGTGCCAGCAGTAACTCCGGGACAGGGTTGTACGAGCAGTACTTC. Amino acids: CASSNSGTGLYEQYF.

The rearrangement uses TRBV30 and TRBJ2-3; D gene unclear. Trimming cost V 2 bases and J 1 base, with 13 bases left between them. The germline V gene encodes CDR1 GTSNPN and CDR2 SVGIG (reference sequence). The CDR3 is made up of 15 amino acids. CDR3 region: CAWSRTIARTDTQYF. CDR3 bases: TGTGCCTGGAGTCGGACCATAGCACGCACAGATACGCAGTATTTT.

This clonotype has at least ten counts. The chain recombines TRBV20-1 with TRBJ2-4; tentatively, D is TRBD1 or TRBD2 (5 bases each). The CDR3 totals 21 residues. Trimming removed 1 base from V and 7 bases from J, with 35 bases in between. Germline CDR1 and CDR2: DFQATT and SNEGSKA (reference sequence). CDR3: CSARVMTPTEPDTLTGNIQYF. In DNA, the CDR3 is TGCAGTGCTAGAGTAATGACGCCTACCGAACCGGACACCTTGACGGGGAACATTCAGTACTTC.

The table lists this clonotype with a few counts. The CDR3 DNA follows: TGCAGTGCTCAGGGGGCGCGGGGCACCGGGGAGCTGTTTTTT. Amino acid sequence: CSAQGARGTGELFF. The rearrangement links TRBV20-1 to TRBJ2-2, with TRBD1 matching 8 bases. V was clipped by 5 bases and J by 4 bases; unmatched bases: 6. The CDR3 totals 14 residues. Germline lookup yields CDR1 DFQATT and CDR2 SNEGSKA (reference sequence).

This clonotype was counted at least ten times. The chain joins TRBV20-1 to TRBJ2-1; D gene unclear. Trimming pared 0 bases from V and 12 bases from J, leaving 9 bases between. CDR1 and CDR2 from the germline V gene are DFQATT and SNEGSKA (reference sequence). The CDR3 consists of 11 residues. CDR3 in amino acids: CSARDPPLQFF. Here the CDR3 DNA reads TGCAGTGCTAGAGATCCCCCGTTGCAGTTCTTC.

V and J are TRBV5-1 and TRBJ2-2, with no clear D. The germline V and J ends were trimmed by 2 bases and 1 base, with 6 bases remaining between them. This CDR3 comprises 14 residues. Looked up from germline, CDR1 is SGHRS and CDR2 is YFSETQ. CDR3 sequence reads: CASSLAWNTGELFF. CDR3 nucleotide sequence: TGCGCCAGCAGCTTAGCGTGGAACACCGGGGAGCTGTTTTTT.

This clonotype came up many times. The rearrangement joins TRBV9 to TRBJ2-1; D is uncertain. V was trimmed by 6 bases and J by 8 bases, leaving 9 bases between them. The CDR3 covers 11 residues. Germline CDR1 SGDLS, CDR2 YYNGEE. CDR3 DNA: TGTGCCAGCATGGACGGTGATGAGCAGTTCTTC. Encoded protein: CASMDGDEQFF.

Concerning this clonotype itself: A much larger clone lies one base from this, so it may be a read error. CDR3 in DNA: TGTGCCAGCAGTTTTCAGGCGTGGAAAGCTGAAGCTCTCTTT. Translating gives CASSFQAWKAEALF. This chain joins TRBV6-5 and TRBJ1-1, with D unclear. The CDR3 runs to 14 residues. Germline loops: CDR1 MNHEY, CDR2 SVGAGI.

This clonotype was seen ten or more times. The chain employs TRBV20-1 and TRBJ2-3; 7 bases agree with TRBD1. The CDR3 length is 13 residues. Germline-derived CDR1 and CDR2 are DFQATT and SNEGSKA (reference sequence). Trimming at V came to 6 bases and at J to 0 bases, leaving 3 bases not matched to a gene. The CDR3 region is CSAPGQSTDTQYF. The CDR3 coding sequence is TGCAGTGCACCGGGACAGAGCACAGATACGCAGTATTTT.

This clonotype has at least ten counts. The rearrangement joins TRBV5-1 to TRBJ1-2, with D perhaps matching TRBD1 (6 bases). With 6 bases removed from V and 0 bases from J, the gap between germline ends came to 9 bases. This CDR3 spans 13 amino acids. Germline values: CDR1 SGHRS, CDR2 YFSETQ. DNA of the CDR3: TGCGCCAGCATGGGGGGGCCTAACTATGGCTACACCTTC. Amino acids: CASMGGPNYGYTF.

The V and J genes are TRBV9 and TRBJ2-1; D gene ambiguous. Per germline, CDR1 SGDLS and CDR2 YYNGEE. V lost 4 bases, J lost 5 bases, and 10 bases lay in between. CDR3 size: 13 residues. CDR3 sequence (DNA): TGTGCCAGCAGCATTCGACCGAACAATGAGCAGTTCTTC. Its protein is CASSIRPNNEQFF.

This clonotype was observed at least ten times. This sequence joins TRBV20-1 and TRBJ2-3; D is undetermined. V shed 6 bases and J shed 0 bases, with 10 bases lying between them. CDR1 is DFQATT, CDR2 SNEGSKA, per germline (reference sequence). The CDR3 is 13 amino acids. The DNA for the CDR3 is TGCAGTGCCCCAACCGGGAGCACAGATACGCAGTATTTT. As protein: CSAPTGSTDTQYF.

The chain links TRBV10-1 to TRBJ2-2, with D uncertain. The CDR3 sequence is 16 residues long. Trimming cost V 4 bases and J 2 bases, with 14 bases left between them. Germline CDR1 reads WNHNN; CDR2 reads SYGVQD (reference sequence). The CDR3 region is CASSATTGFNTGELFF. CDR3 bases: TGCGCCAGCAGTGCCACGACTGGATTCAACACCGGGGAGCTGTTTTTT.

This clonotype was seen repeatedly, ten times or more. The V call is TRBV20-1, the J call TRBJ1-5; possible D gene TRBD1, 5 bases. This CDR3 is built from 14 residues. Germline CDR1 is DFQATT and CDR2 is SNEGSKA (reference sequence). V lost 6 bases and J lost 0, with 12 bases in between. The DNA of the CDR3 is TGCAGTGCCGGGGTTGGGGGTAGCAATCAGCCCCAGCATTTT. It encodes CSAGVGGSNQPQHF.

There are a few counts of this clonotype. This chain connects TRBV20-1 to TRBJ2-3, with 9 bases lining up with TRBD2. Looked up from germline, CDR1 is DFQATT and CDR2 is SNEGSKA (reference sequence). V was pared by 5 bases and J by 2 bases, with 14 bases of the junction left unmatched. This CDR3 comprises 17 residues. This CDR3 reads CSAELILAGSLTDTQYF. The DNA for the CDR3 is TGCAGTGCTGAACTTATACTAGCGGGTTCCCTCACAGATACGCAGTATTTT.